The 7 T cell receptor beta chains below all came from one sample that was sequenced in a study of cytomegalovirus exposure and HLA in healthy donors. Clones were read by immunoSEQ multiplex PCR, and TCRdb kept only the in-frame ones, dropping some. Of approximately 260,000 clones in the sample, around 86% were seen once. Sequenced sample: PBMCs. Receptors were obtained from a young woman in good health and CMV-seronegative.

V is TRBV5-1 and J is TRBJ1-6, with no clear D. CDR1 is SGHRS and CDR2 is YFSETQ in the germline V gene. Trimming removed 5 bases from V and 6 bases from J, with 12 bases in between. This CDR3 region has 14 residues. The CDR3 spells CASSFSGGNSPLHF. Written as DNA, the CDR3 is TGCGCCAGCAGTTTCTCCGGAGGTAATTCACCCCTCCACTTT.

J is TRBJ1-2 and V is TRBV2; a weak D match, TRBD1 (5 bases). Germline V lookup: CDR1 SNHLY, CDR2 FYNNEI. This CDR3 has 14 amino acids. V lost 1 base and J 0 bases, leaving 6 bases between the germline ends. CDR3 coding DNA: TGTGCCAGCAGTGAAGGACAGTCTAACTATGGCTACACCTTC. Its translation is CASSEGQSNYGYTF.

On this clone itself: One junction end does not reproduce the germline sequence, and a read error may be involved. The chain joins TRBV30 to TRBJ2-5, with 8 bases fitting TRBD1. Germline V gives CDR1 GTSNPN, CDR2 SVGIG (reference sequence). The CDR3 is 10 amino acids. As DNA, the CDR3 is TGTGCCTGGAGTCGGGGACAGGTCCACTTC. Its protein product is CAWSRGQVHF.

The gene calls are TRBV6-6 and TRBJ1-2; 8 nucleotides agree with TRBD1. V was pared by 4 bases and J by 8 bases, with 9 bases of the junction left unmatched. CDR1 and CDR2 (germline): MNHNY, SVGAGI (reference sequence). This CDR3 is built from 14 residues. CDR3 nucleotides: TGTGCCAGCAGTTTCGGGGACAGGCAGCGAGGCTACACCTTC. Its translation: CASSFGDRQRGYTF.

The V call is TRBV4-1, the J call TRBJ2-7; TRBD2 matches 9 bases. This CDR3 has 17 amino acids. Trimming at V came to 0 bases and at J to 2 bases, leaving 8 bases not matched to a gene. CDR1 is MGHRA, CDR2 YSYEKL, per germline. The CDR3 DNA follows: TGCGCCAGCAGCCAAGATTGGCCTAGCGGGGAGACCTACGAGCAGTACTTC. This sequence encodes CASSQDWPSGETYEQYF.

V is TRBV13 and J is TRBJ2-1, with TRBD2 identical over 12 bases. CDR3 length equals 14 residues. Germline lookup yields CDR1 PRHDT and CDR2 FYEKMQ (reference sequence). V shed 3 bases and J 6 bases; nucleotides not matched to a gene: 0. The CDR3 sequence: CASSLGLAGNEQFF. In DNA form, the CDR3 reads TGTGCCAGCAGCTTGGGACTAGCGGGCAATGAGCAGTTCTTC.

This clone occurred once. The chain combines TRBV15 with TRBJ2-3; TRBD1 is a possible D gene (5 bases). With 5 bases removed from V and 6 bases from J, the gap between germline ends came to 15 bases. The germline V gene has CDR1 LNHNV and CDR2 YYDKDF (reference sequence). The CDR3 is made up of 14 amino acids. The CDR3 DNA reads TGTGCCACCAGCGGAAGCAGGGTCCAGGATACGCAGTATTTT. Encoded protein: CATSGSRVQDTQYF.